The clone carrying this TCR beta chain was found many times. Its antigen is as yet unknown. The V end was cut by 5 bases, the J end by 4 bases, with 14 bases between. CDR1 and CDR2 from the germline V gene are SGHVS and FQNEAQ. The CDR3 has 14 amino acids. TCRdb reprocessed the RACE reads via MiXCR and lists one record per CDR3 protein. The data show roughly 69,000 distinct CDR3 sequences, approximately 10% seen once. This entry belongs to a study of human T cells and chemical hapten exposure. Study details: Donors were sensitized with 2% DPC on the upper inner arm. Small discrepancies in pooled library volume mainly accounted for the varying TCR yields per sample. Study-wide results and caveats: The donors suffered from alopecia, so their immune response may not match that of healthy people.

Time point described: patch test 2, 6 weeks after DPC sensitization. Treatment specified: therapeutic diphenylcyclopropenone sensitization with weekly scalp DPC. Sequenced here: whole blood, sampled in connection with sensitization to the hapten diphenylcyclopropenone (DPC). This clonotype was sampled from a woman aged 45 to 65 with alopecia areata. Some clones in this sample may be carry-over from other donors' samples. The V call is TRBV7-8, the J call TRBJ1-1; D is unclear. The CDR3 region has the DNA TGTGCCAGCAGCCTACCGGGCACGACCACTGAAGCTTTCTTT. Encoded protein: CASSLPGTTTEAFF.